This T cell receptor (beta chain) is from a study of T-cell memory formation after mild COVID-19. Study details: Each donor largely had its own TCR clusters.

The CDR3 length is 13 residues. Germline-derived CDR1 and CDR2 are SSHAT and FNYEAQ (reference sequence). The V end lost 3 bases, the J end lost 8 bases, and 11 bases lay between the germline ends. TCRdb re-analysed the 5' RACE reads in MiXCR, keeping a single row per CDR3 protein. The profile shows fewer than 450,000 distinct CDR3 sequences, around 24% of them singletons. This clonotype was seen many times. Antigen: not known. Study-wide results and limits: CD4/CD8 balance held among clones contracting day 15 to 85, and later expanders leaned CD4+.

The clonotype comes from an adult woman who had mild COVID-19 (a few samples of this study predate the infection). Cell type and time point are not known. V gene TRBV7-7 combines with J gene TRBJ2-1; D is tentatively TRBD1 or TRBD2 (5 bases each). Sequenced sample: PBMCs or a T cell subset sorted from them (not recorded which). The CDR3 nucleotides read TGTGCCAGCAGCTTGGGACCCTCCTATGAGCAGTTCTTC. Its protein product is CASSLGPSYEQFF.